This T cell receptor beta chain emerged from a study of tumor-infiltrating lymphocytes in primary liver carcinoma. Study context: Maximum tumor diameters ranged from roughly 4.2 to 11 cm, stage T1-T3 N0M0. General study results and limits: Whereas tumor region pairs overlapped more, tumor-adjacent and tumor-blood pairs overlapped less.

About this clonotype itself: Its specificity is not known.

The template, about 540 ng total RNA, yielded TCR beta cDNA made with a constant-region primer. Investigators got TCR beta libraries out of three nested multiplex PCR rounds, done with slightly modified ARM-PCR. It was with TRBV1-TRBV30 forward primers and a C-beta reverse primer that the first two PCR rounds were run, at 10 cycles each. TCRdb ran MiXCR on the multiplex PCR reads and lists one entry per CDR3 protein. The profile shows approximately 88,000 distinct CDR3 sequences, 55% to 75% of them singletons. For each extraction, RNA and DNA were obtained together from approximately 20-30 mg of unsorted bulk tissue. Surgery removed the patients' primary liver carcinoma. Chronic HBV infection was present, with no prior treatment. From germline, CDR1 is MDHEN and CDR2 SYDVKM. This CDR3 contains 15 residues.

The source material was tumor-adjacent normal liver tissue. This chain connects TRBV28 to TRBJ2-7; 7 bases align to TRBD1. This clonotype originated in a man aged 40-49 years with primary liver carcinoma and hepatitis B virus infection. Here the CDR3 DNA reads TGTATCAGCAGCCCACAAAGGGGGCAACCTTACGAGCAGTACTTC. Its protein is CISSPQRGQPYEQYF.